The rows below give T cell receptor beta chains drawn from one sample of a study of T cells in Graves' hyperthyroidism and ophthalmopathy. TCRdb recomputed calls from the multiplex PCR reads with MiXCR, one row per CDR3 protein. The data contain around 280,000 distinct CDR3 sequences, 10% to 15% of them seen just once; the ten biggest clones take up roughly 8%. The sequenced material came from blood. The receptors were sampled from a woman aged 25 to 45 with Graves' hyperthyroidism that later progressed to Graves' ophthalmopathy. The CDR3 runs from the conserved cysteine through the conserved F or W. The order of the fields is clone size, D gene, J gene, V gene, CDR3 DNA, CDR3 protein. D genes are given only for firm matches. Some rows have no size entry. The others give once, few or many, or a class for an expanded clone.

-	TRBD2	TRBJ2-1	TRBV6-1	TGTCCCAGCAGTGGGGCTAGCGGGAGAGATGAGCAGTCCTTC	CPSSGASGRDEQSF
-	-	TRBJ2-7	TRBV24-1	TGTGCCACCAGTGATTTTGCGTACGAGCAGTACTTC	CATSDFAYEQYF
many	-	TRBJ2-1	TRBV5-1	TGCGCCAGCAGCTTGGAAGGGAGCAATGAGCAGTTCTTC	CASSLEGSNEQFF
many	TRBD1	TRBJ1-1	TRBV15	TGTGCCACCAGCAGAGCAGGGGGACCTGAAGCTTTCTTT	CATSRAGGPEAFF
-	-	TRBJ1-2	TRBV6-1	TGTGCCAGCAGTGAACGGACAGCGGGCGGCTATGGCTACACCTTC	CASSERTAGGYGYTF
many	TRBD2	TRBJ2-5	TRBV7-2	TGTGCCAGCAGCCCAGCGGGAGGCAGAGAGACCCAGTACTTC	CASSPAGGRETQYF
few	-	TRBJ2-2	TRBV6-1	TGTGCCAGCAGCCACGACAGGAGGTCTGCTGGGGAGCTGTTTTTT	CASSHDRRSAGELFF
many	TRBD2	TRBJ2-7	TRBV20-1	TGCAGTGCTATGTTCGGGGGGGTCTGGCGGGGACCTATAGAGCAGTACTTC	CSAMFGGVWRGPIEQYF
many	-	TRBJ1-5	TRBV3-1	TGTGCCAGCAGCCAAGATCGAAATATTCGGGCCCAGCATTTT	CASSQDRNIRAQHF
many	-	TRBJ1-1	TRBV14	TGTGCCAGCAGCCGAACAGGCCTGAACACTGAAGCTTTCTTT	CASSRTGLNTEAFF
-	TRBD2	TRBJ2-1	TRBV4-3	TGCGCCAGCAGCTCCAACGGGGGGACTTACAATGAGCAGTTCTTC	CASSSNGGTYNEQFF
many	TRBD2	TRBJ2-1	TRBV12-3/TRBV12-4	TGTGCCAGCACCGGGGGACTAGCGCTCTACAATGAGCAGTTCTTC	CASTGGLALYNEQFF
many	-	TRBJ2-7	TRBV27	TGTGCCAGCAGTCCAGTAATTCCAGGCTACCTATCAACCTACGAGCAGTACTTC	CASSPVIPGYLSTYEQYF
-	-	TRBJ2-7	TRBV7-9	TGTGCCAGCAGCCGTATAGGGGGGGTCTACGAGCAGTACTTC	CASSRIGGVYEQYF
-	-	TRBJ1-5	TRBV9	TGTGCCAGCAGCGAGGGGAAGGGCAATCGGCCCCAGCATTTT	CASSEGKGNRPQHF
many	-	TRBJ1-2	TRBV27	TGTGCCAGCAGAAGGGGCGAGGGTGGCTACACCTTC	CASRRGEGGYTF
many	-	TRBJ2-7	TRBV29-1	TGCAGCGTTGAGACCCTAGCTGGGTCCTACGAGCAGTACTTC	CSVETLAGSYEQYF
many	-	TRBJ2-3	TRBV24-1	TGTGCCACCAGTTCCCCGGGTGGCACAGATACGCAGTATTTT	CATSSPGGTDTQYF
-	-	TRBJ2-1	TRBV5-6	TGTGCCGGACAGAGGACCCACCAAGGAGATGAGCAGTTCTTC	CAGQRTHQGDEQFF
many	TRBD2	TRBJ2-1	TRBV6-2/TRBV6-3	TGTGCCAGCATTCCAGGAGAGCCGGGACTAGCGGCGAGCTCCTACAATGAGCAGTTCTTC	CASIPGEPGLAASSYNEQFF
-	-	TRBJ2-6	TRBV7-9	TGTGCCAGCAGCCCGCATTCTTTTGGAGGCAACGTCCTGACTTTC	CASSPHSFGGNVLTF
many	-	TRBJ1-1	TRBV3-2	TGTGCCAGCAGCCAGGTCCTAGAAGCTTTCTTT	CASSQVLEAFF
many	-	TRBJ2-5	TRBV11-3	TGTGCCAGCAGTGACAGGCAAGAGACCCAGTACTTC	CASSDRQETQYF
-	-	TRBJ1-2	TRBV5-1	TGCGCCAGCAGCTTGAACAGGGAAAATGGCTACACCTTC	CASSLNRENGYTF
many	-	TRBJ2-3	TRBV11-1	TGTGCCAGCAGCCCAGAAGTACGAGATACGCAGTATTTT	CASSPEVRDTQYF
many	-	TRBJ1-3	TRBV12-3/TRBV12-4	TGTGCCAGCAGCCTACAGCCGGGGAGAGACACCATATATTTT	CASSLQPGRDTIYF
many	TRBD1	TRBJ2-1	TRBV7-2	TGTGCCAGCAGCCGACCCCCGGGACAGGTCTCCTACAATGAGCAGTTCTTC	CASSRPPGQVSYNEQFF
many	TRBD2	TRBJ2-1	TRBV28	TGTGCCAGCAGTTTATCGGCTAGCGGGCTTTACAATGAGCAGTTCTTC	CASSLSASGLYNEQFF